Presented here are 23 T cell receptor beta chains from one specimen sequenced in a study of cytomegalovirus exposure and HLA in healthy donors. PCR involved 60 Vbeta and 13 Jbeta primers. Using immunoSEQ multiplex PCR, the repertoire was profiled, and TCRdb retains in-frame clones only, with some absent. Of about 180,000 clones listed, about 86% are singletons. The specimen sequenced was PBMCs. The receptors were sampled from a woman in her 30s in good health and CMV-seronegative.

The V and J genes are TRBV7-8 and TRBJ1-6; a possible D gene is TRBD1 (6 bases). This CDR3 contains 17 residues. CDR1 and CDR2 (germline): SGHVS, FQNEAQ. The V gene lost 0 bases and the J gene lost 3 bases, with 12 bases spanning the gap. The CDR3 nucleotides read TGTGCCAGCAGCTTAGCAAGGGACACCGGCTATAATTCACCCCTCCACTTT. It yields the protein CASSLARDTGYNSPLHF.

The J gene is TRBJ2-4, the V gene TRBV9; TRBD1 aligns across 10 bases. This CDR3 spans 16 amino acids. Germline V gene data show CDR1 as SGDLS and CDR2 as YYNGEE. V trimming: 0 bases; J trimming: 6 bases; junction bases outside the gene matches: 6. This chain's CDR3 is CASSVEDRGPGNIQYF. The DNA for the CDR3 is TGTGCCAGCAGCGTAGAAGACAGGGGGCCGGGAAACATTCAGTACTTC. Full variable domain (missing parts from reference TRBV9 and TRBJ2-4): DSGVTQTPKHLITATGQRVTLRCSPRSGDLSVYWYQQSLDQGLQFLIQYYNGEERAKGNILERFSAQQFPDLHSELNLSSLELGDSALYFCASSVEDRGPGNIQYFGAGTRLSVL.

There are a few counts of this clone. The chain recombines TRBV5-4 with TRBJ1-5; D gene unclear. V dropped 2 bases and J dropped 4 bases, with 10 bases sitting between them. Germline values: CDR1 SGHNT, CDR2 YYREEE (reference sequence). The length of the CDR3 is 14 residues. This chain's CDR3 is CASSFLGQNQPQHF. The CDR3 DNA sequence: TGTGCCAGCAGCTTTTTGGGCCAAAATCAGCCCCAGCATTTT.

V gene TRBV5-4 combines with J gene TRBJ2-1; D uncertain. The length of the CDR3 is 13 residues. V was cut by 5 bases and J by 5 bases, with 11 bases left in between. CDR1 and CDR2 from the germline V gene are SGHNT and YYREEE (reference sequence). CDR3 nucleotide sequence: TGTGCCAGCAGGGGCTATCCGAACAATGAGCAGTTCTTC. Its protein product is CASRGYPNNEQFF.

The chain is built from TRBV27 and TRBJ1-4, with D possibly matching TRBD1 (6 bases). Per germline, CDR1 MNHEY and CDR2 SMNVEV (reference sequence). The V gene lost 8 bases and the J gene lost 8 bases, with 15 bases spanning the gap. The CDR3 runs to 13 residues. CDR3 loop: CASSRQRGEKLFF. The CDR3 DNA reads TGTGCCAGCTCTAGACAGAGGGGGGAAAAACTGTTTTTT.

This clone appeared a few times. CDR3: CASSEGGHYTF. The CDR3 region has the DNA TGTGCCAGCTCGGAGGGAGGCCACTACACCTTC. The genes are TRBV2 and TRBJ1-2, with D unclear. This CDR3 region has 11 residues. Germline CDR1 and CDR2: SNHLY and FYNNEI. The germline V and J ends were trimmed by 8 bases and 10 bases, with 14 bases remaining between them. The full variable domain, completed using reference TRBV2 and TRBJ1-2, is EPEVTQTPSHQVTQMGQEVILRCVPISNHLYFYWYRQILGQKVEFLVSFYNNEISEKSEIFDDQFSVERPDGSNFTLKIRSTKLEDSAMYFCASSEGGHYTFGSGTRLTVV.

This chain uses TRBV21-1 with TRBJ1-1; no DNA check was done on the table's D call, TRBD1. TRBV21-1 is flagged as a pseudogene. The CDR3 is 15 amino acids. As DNA, the CDR3 is TGTGCCAGCAGAGAGGACAGGGGGCGCCGCACTGAAGCTTTCTTT. Its protein is CASREDRGRRTEAFF.

V is TRBV7-9 and J is TRBJ1-2, with TRBD1 identical over 9 bases. CDR3 length: 15 amino acids. The germline V gene encodes CDR1 SEHNR and CDR2 FQNEAQ (reference sequence). The V segment lost 7 bases and the J segment 4 bases; nucleotides outside the gene matches: 10. CDR3 sequence reads: CASNDMGQGLYGYTF. The CDR3 DNA sequence: TGTGCCAGCAATGACATGGGACAGGGTCTCTATGGCTACACCTTC.

The chain carries TRBV27 and TRBJ1-5; 7 bases align to TRBD1. The CDR3 is 20 residues long. The germline V gene encodes CDR1 MNHEY and CDR2 SMNVEV (reference sequence). V lost 5 bases, J lost 0 bases, and 19 bases stayed unmatched. The CDR3 sequence: CASSPTPGQTPLLSNQPQHF. Here the CDR3 DNA reads TGTGCCAGCAGTCCGACCCCGGGACAGACGCCTCTCCTTAGCAATCAGCCCCAGCATTTT.

The rearrangement uses TRBV11-2 and TRBJ2-1, with 10 bases matching TRBD2. The germline CDR1 and CDR2 sequences are SGHAT and FQNNGV. Trimming took 5 bases from V and 10 from J; bases not matched to a gene: 11. This CDR3 has 15 residues. The CDR3 sequence is CASSLLAGSPGEQFF. CDR3 DNA: TGTGCCAGCAGCCTACTAGCGGGAAGTCCCGGGGAGCAGTTCTTC.

V is TRBV28 and J is TRBJ2-1; 9 positions agree with TRBD1. V lost 5 bases and J lost 5; bases outside the gene matches: 7. Germline CDR1 is MDHEN and CDR2 is SYDVKM. There are 15 residues in the CDR3. As DNA, the CDR3 is TGTGCCAGCAGTGCTACCGGACAGGGGAACAATGAGCAGTTCTTC. Encoded protein: CASSATGQGNNEQFF.

This chain connects TRBV6-4 to TRBJ1-5, with a possible D match to TRBD1 (5 bases). Trimming pared 3 bases from V and 4 bases from J, leaving 13 bases between. Germline V gene lookup returns CDR1 MRHNA and CDR2 SNTAGT. The CDR3 has 15 amino acids. The CDR3 loop reads CASSDSRERNQPQHF. The CDR3 DNA reads TGTGCCAGCAGTGATAGCAGGGAACGTAATCAGCCCCAGCATTTT.

The chain recombines TRBV29-1 with TRBJ1-2; the D gene is possibly TRBD1 (6 bases). Germline loops: CDR1 SQVTM, CDR2 ANQGSEA. The CDR3 covers 13 residues. V was pared by 8 bases and J by 4 bases, with 17 bases between. The CDR3 protein is CSCFGVGGYGYTF. CDR3 nucleotide sequence: TGCAGCTGTTTCGGGGTAGGGGGCTATGGCTACACCTTC.

The genes are TRBV5-6 and TRBJ1-5; perhaps TRBD1 as D (5 bases). This CDR3 spans 13 amino acids. Trimming pared 2 bases from V and 7 bases from J, leaving 10 bases between. CDR1 and CDR2 (germline): SGHDT, YYEEEE. The CDR3 nucleotides read TGTGCCAGCAGCTTAGGGGATAACCAGCCCCAGCATTTT. Its protein is CASSLGDNQPQHF.

The V and J genes are TRBV5-6 and TRBJ2-1, with a possible D match to TRBD2 (7 bases). With 3 bases removed from V and 0 bases from J, the gap between germline ends came to 13 bases. Germline CDR1 and CDR2: SGHDT and YYEEEE. The CDR3 is made up of 16 amino acids. The CDR3 region is CASSSPRGPSYNEQFF. The CDR3 DNA reads as TGTGCCAGCAGCTCCCCGCGGGGGCCCTCCTACAATGAGCAGTTCTTC.

The V gene is TRBV29-1, the J gene TRBJ1-1; no definite D call. Trimming removed 4 bases from V and 4 bases from J, with 13 bases in between. The CDR3 spans 13 residues. The V gene's germline CDR1 is SQVTM and CDR2 ANQGSEA. The CDR3 DNA is TGCAGCGTTGTAGGGAGTAGTGGCACTGAAGCTTTCTTT. Amino acids: CSVVGSSGTEAFF.

V gene TRBV27 combines with J gene TRBJ2-7; 10 bases line up with TRBD1. V shed 4 bases and J 3 bases; nucleotides not matched to a gene: 6. In germline, CDR1 is MNHEY, CDR2 SMNVEV (reference sequence). The CDR3 runs to 15 residues. In DNA, the CDR3 is TGTGCCAGCAGTTCCTTCGACAGGGGGCTCTACGAGCAGTACTTC. This gives the protein CASSSFDRGLYEQYF.

V gene TRBV10-1 combines with J gene TRBJ2-2; D unclear. V was pared by 6 bases and J by 6 bases, with 5 bases between. This CDR3 contains 11 residues. The V gene's germline CDR1 is WNHNN and CDR2 SYGVQD (reference sequence). CDR3 loop: CASRTPGELFF. In DNA, the CDR3 is TGCGCCAGCAGGACACCCGGGGAGCTGTTTTTT.

This sequence joins TRBV28 and TRBJ2-3; 9 bases agree with TRBD2. The length of the CDR3 is 17 residues. V was pared by 1 base and J by 2 bases, with 7 bases of the junction left unmatched. Per germline, CDR1 MDHEN and CDR2 SYDVKM. The CDR3 DNA reads as TGTGCCAGCAGTTTATTCCAGCGGGGGGACCCCACAGATACGCAGTATTTT. Protein: CASSLFQRGDPTDTQYF.

The table lists this clone with a count of one. This rearrangement joins TRBV5-1 to TRBJ2-1; a possible D gene is TRBD2 (5 bases). Germline loops: CDR1 SGHRS, CDR2 YFSETQ. The CDR3 totals 15 residues. The V end lost 2 bases, the J end lost 1 base, and 10 bases lay between the germline ends. CDR3 sequence reads: CASSLGGQSYNEQFF. CDR3 nucleotides: TGCGCCAGCAGCTTAGGCGGGCAGTCCTACAATGAGCAGTTCTTC.

The rearrangement joins TRBV6-6 to TRBJ2-5, with a tentative D call TRBD2 (6 bases). The CDR3 has 15 residues. Trimming took off 6 bases at V and 5 bases at J, with 19 bases between the two ends. Germline V gives CDR1 MNHNY, CDR2 SVGAGI (reference sequence). This chain's CDR3 is CASSPSLTSTETQYF. For the CDR3, the DNA is TGTGCCAGCAGCCCCTCTCTGACTAGTACGGAGACCCAGTACTTC.

The rearrangement uses TRBV4-3 and TRBJ2-2; D is ambiguous. Trimming pared 0 bases from V and 6 bases from J, leaving 17 bases between. The CDR3 length is 17 residues. CDR1 LGHNA and CDR2 YSLEER come from the germline V gene. CDR3 sequence (DNA): TGCGCCAGCAGCCAAGAAGTGGCCCATAGCCCCTCCGGGGAGCTGTTTTTT. This gives the protein CASSQEVAHSPSGELFF.

The chain employs TRBV10-3 and TRBJ2-5, with D hard to call. V lost 2 bases to trimming and J lost 4 bases, with 14 bases between them. Germline CDR1 ENHRY, CDR2 SYGVKD. This CDR3 is 15 amino acids long. CDR3 sequence reads: CAISEGSATGETQYF. The DNA of the CDR3 is TGTGCCATCAGTGAGGGGTCGGCAACGGGAGAGACCCAGTACTTC.